The 29 T cell receptor beta chains given below trace back to one sample, sequenced in a study of T cell repertoires in cytomegalovirus infection. TCRdb processed the reads anew with MiXCR; each CDR3 protein has one entry. This repertoire shows around 330,000 distinct CDR3 sequences, about a sixth found once; its top ten account for about 11%. Input material: PBMCs. The receptors derive from a human donor in good health (CMV status not recorded). Some clones in this sample may be carry-over from other donors' samples.

Ten or more counts support this clonotype. The rearrangement joins TRBV3-1 to TRBJ2-7, with a tentative D call TRBD1 (6 bases). The V gene lost 3 bases and the J gene lost 3 bases, with 15 bases spanning the gap. The V gene's germline CDR1 is LGHDT and CDR2 YNNKEL (reference sequence). This CDR3 comprises 15 residues. In DNA, the CDR3 is TGTGCCAGCAGCCAGGTCCAGGGACACCTCTACGAGCAGTACTTC. This encodes CASSQVQGHLYEQYF.

The chain joins TRBV2 to TRBJ1-2; D is unclear. Germline CDR1 and CDR2: SNHLY and FYNNEI. The CDR3 is made up of 13 amino acids. V was pared by 3 bases and J by 8 bases, with 13 bases between. Here the CDR3 reads CASSDARTDGYTF. CDR3 DNA sequence: TGTGCCAGCAGTGACGCCCGAACGGACGGCTACACCTTC.

The table lists this clonotype with a few counts. This chain connects TRBV6-1 to TRBJ2-3; D possibly matches TRBD1 or TRBD2 (6 bases each). V lost 5 bases and J 0 bases, leaving 15 bases between the germline ends. Germline V gene lookup returns CDR1 MNHNS and CDR2 SASEGT. CDR3 size: 16 residues. Here the CDR3 reads CASSRGLQTSTDTQYF. The CDR3 nucleotides read TGTGCCAGCAGTCGGGGGCTACAAACCAGCACAGATACGCAGTATTTT.

The rearrangement joins TRBV20-1 to TRBJ2-3; D call uncertain. The CDR3 has 14 residues. Trimming cost V 1 base and J 2 bases, with 10 bases left between them. Germline lookup yields CDR1 DFQATT and CDR2 SNEGSKA (reference sequence). The CDR3 coding sequence is TGCAGTGCTAGAGGTGTGGGGTACACAGATACGCAGTATTTT. Its protein is CSARGVGYTDTQYF.

In its sample, this clonotype was seen a few times. The rearrangement joins TRBV9 to TRBJ1-6; 10 bases are shared with TRBD1. The junction had 5 bases not matched to a gene; V was cut back by 4 bases and J by 7 bases. From germline, CDR1 is SGDLS and CDR2 YYNGEE. The CDR3 consists of 15 residues. As DNA, the CDR3 is TGTGCCAGCAGCACGTGGACAGGGGGGAATTCACCCCTCCACTTT. Translated, it gives CASSTWTGGNSPLHF.

This clonotype was observed at least ten times. The chain carries TRBV7-8 and TRBJ2-3; tentatively, D is TRBD1 or TRBD2 (5 bases each). CDR1 is SGHVS, CDR2 FQNEAQ, per germline. Trimming took 4 bases from V and 2 from J, leaving 13 bases between them. CDR3 length: 15 amino acids. CDR3 coding DNA: TGTGCCAGCAGCTCGGGACCCTCGACCACAGATACGCAGTATTTT. This translates into CASSSGPSTTDTQYF.

There are a few counts of this clonotype. The J gene is TRBJ1-1, the V gene TRBV7-2; D ambiguous. The CDR3 is 15 residues long. CDR1 SGHTA and CDR2 FQGNSA come from the germline V gene. V dropped 2 bases and J dropped 2 bases, with 12 bases sitting between them. CDR3 DNA sequence: TGTGCCAGCAGCTTATTCGCAGCCAGAAACACTGAAGCTTTCTTT. Amino acid sequence: CASSLFAARNTEAFF.

This clonotype was counted between two and nine times. The CDR3 is CSARGSAGTNTEAFF. For the CDR3, the DNA is TGCAGTGCTAGAGGCTCGGCAGGGACGAACACTGAAGCTTTCTTT. This chain links TRBV20-1 with TRBJ1-1, with D maybe TRBD1 (5 bases). The CDR3 runs 15 residues. The V end lost 1 base, the J end lost 1 base, and 13 bases lay between the germline ends. Germline assignment: CDR1 DFQATT and CDR2 SNEGSKA (reference sequence).

This clonotype was counted between two and nine times. The CDR3 loop is CASSLQAITPQHF. CDR3 DNA: TGTGCCAGCAGCTTACAGGCGATAACGCCCCAGCATTTT. V is TRBV7-9 and J is TRBJ1-5; no clear D. V lost 2 bases, J lost 9 bases, and 11 bases lay in between. Germline loops: CDR1 SEHNR, CDR2 FQNEAQ (reference sequence). The CDR3 has 13 amino acids.

This clonotype was observed at least ten times. The chain recombines TRBV7-2 with TRBJ2-1; 10 bases match TRBD2. Germline CDR1 reads SGHTA; CDR2 reads FQGNSA. This CDR3 region has 15 residues. With V trimmed by 5 bases and J by 4 bases, 5 bases remained unmatched. The CDR3 reads CASSLKRGGYNEQFF. The CDR3, as DNA: TGTGCCAGCAGCCTAAAGCGGGGGGGATACAATGAGCAGTTCTTC.

CDR3 DNA: TGTGCCAGCAATCTAGACAGGGAGACCTACGAGCAGTACTTC. Translation: CASNLDRETYEQYF. V is TRBV12-3 or TRBV12-4 and J is TRBJ2-7, with 7 bases identical to TRBD1. There are 14 residues in the CDR3. The V segment lost 7 bases and the J segment 2 bases; nucleotides outside the gene matches: 8.

This clonotype was seen a few times. At one end the junction does not follow the germline gene, possibly because of a read error. The V gene is TRBV5-3, the J gene TRBJ1-1; 9 bases are a match to TRBD1. TRBV5-3 is treated as an ORF (open reading frame) with a function not yet certain. CDR3 length: 18 residues. CDR3 sequence reads: CASSLLSGQGHSNTEAFF. The CDR3 DNA is TGTGCCAGCAGCTTGCTCTCGGGACAGGGACACTCGAACACTGAAGCTTTCTTT.

The chain has TRBV28 and TRBJ1-3; TRBD1 matches at 7 bases. The CDR3 runs 14 residues. Germline CDR1 and CDR2: MDHEN and SYDVKM. Trimming removed 6 bases from V and 0 bases from J; junction bases left unmatched: 2. CDR3 loop: CASRQGSSGNTIYF. CDR3 sequence (DNA): TGTGCCAGCAGACAGGGGTCCTCTGGAAACACCATATATTTT. The full variable domain, with the rest looked up from reference TRBV28 and TRBJ1-3, is DVKVTQSSRYLVKRTGEKVFLECVQDMDHENMFWYRQDPGLGLRLIYFSYDVKMKEKGDIPEGYSVSREKKERFSLILESASTNQTSMYLCASRQGSSGNTIYFGEGSWLTVV.

This clonotype was seen a few times. The V call is TRBV20-1, the J call TRBJ2-7, with TRBD2 identical over 14 bases. V lost 6 bases and J lost 0; bases outside the gene matches: 10. There are 17 residues in the CDR3. Germline V lookup: CDR1 DFQATT, CDR2 SNEGSKA (reference sequence). CDR3 protein: CSASGTSGGQSSYEQYF. CDR3 coding DNA: TGCAGTGCCAGCGGGACTAGCGGGGGCCAGAGCTCCTACGAGCAGTACTTC.

The chain couples TRBV20-1 to TRBJ1-5; D is uncertain. V was shortened by 4 bases and J by 7 bases, with 17 bases between the two germline ends. The CDR3 runs to 14 residues. CDR1 DFQATT and CDR2 SNEGSKA come from the germline V gene (reference sequence). CDR3 nucleotide sequence: TGCAGTGCTATTTTTAAGGGTCAGCACCAGCCCCAGCATTTT. This translates into CSAIFKGQHQPQHF.

The J gene is TRBJ1-1, the V gene TRBV5-6, with D hard to call. This CDR3 is 10 amino acids long. Germline V gene data show CDR1 as SGHDT and CDR2 as YYEEEE. V was cut by 8 bases and J by 8 bases, with 10 bases left in between. This CDR3 reads CASGEPEAFF. In DNA, the CDR3 is TGTGCCAGTGGGGAGCCGGAAGCTTTCTTT. Combining the CDR3 with reference TRBV5-6 and TRBJ1-1 gives the whole variable domain DAGVTQSPTHLIKTRGQQVTLRCSPKSGHDTVSWYQQALGQGPQFIFQYYEEEERQRGNFPDRFSGHQFPNYSSELNVNALLLGDSALYLCASGEPEAFFGQGTRLTVV.

This clonotype was seen many times. The rearrangement joins TRBV7-2 to TRBJ2-5; D may be TRBD2 (6 bases). Germline CDR1 reads SGHTA; CDR2 reads FQGNSA. Trimming removed 5 bases at V and 5 bases at J, with 12 bases between. The CDR3 length is 13 residues. The CDR3 sequence is CASSPAGRETQYF. The CDR3 coding sequence is TGTGCCAGCAGCCCCGCGGGACGGGAGACCCAGTACTTC.

This clonotype has a count of ten or more. The chain is built from TRBV7-2 and TRBJ2-7, with 10 bases aligning to TRBD1. Germline loops: CDR1 SGHTA, CDR2 FQGNSA. The CDR3 extends over 13 amino acids. J gave up 8 bases and V 1 base, and 2 bases lay outside the gene matches. The CDR3 here is CASSLGTGGKQYF. In DNA, the CDR3 is TGTGCCAGCAGCTTAGGGACAGGGGGGAAGCAGTACTTC.

Ten or more counts support this clonotype. The chain carries TRBV5-4 and TRBJ2-7; 10 nucleotides agree with TRBD2. The CDR3 covers 15 residues. Trimming at V came to 0 bases and at J to 3 bases, leaving 3 bases not matched to a gene. CDR1 SGHNT and CDR2 YYREEE come from the germline V gene (reference sequence). The DNA for the CDR3 is TGTGCCAGCAGCTTGGAGGCTAGCGGGGGCTACGAGCAGTACTTC. Translated: CASSLEASGGYEQYF.

This rearrangement joins TRBV5-1 to TRBJ2-3; a possible D gene is TRBD2 (6 bases). Per the germline V gene, CDR1 is SGHRS and CDR2 is YFSETQ. Trimming removed 4 bases at V and 4 bases at J, with 16 bases between. The CDR3 consists of 15 residues. Written as DNA, the CDR3 is TGCGCCAGCAGCCCCTGGATGCCGGGAGCAGATACGCAGTATTTT. As protein: CASSPWMPGADTQYF.

V is TRBV20-1 and J is TRBJ1-6; no clear D. Germline V gene data show CDR1 as DFQATT and CDR2 as SNEGSKA (reference sequence). V was clipped by 0 bases and J by 5 bases, with 8 bases between them. The CDR3 has 14 amino acids. This CDR3 reads CSARDPSDNSPLHF. DNA of the CDR3: TGCAGTGCTAGAGATCCCAGCGATAATTCACCCCTCCACTTT.

On this clonotype itself: The germline gene is not matched at one end of the junction; a read error may be the cause. The V gene is TRBV4-1, the J gene TRBJ2-7, with 8 bases lining up with TRBD1. This CDR3 contains 15 residues. Germline lookup yields CDR1 MGHRA and CDR2 YSYEKL. CDR3 sequence (DNA): TGTGCCAGCAGCCAACCGGACAGGGTCTCCTACGAGCAGTACTTC. Protein: CASSQPDRVSYEQYF.

This clonotype was counted only a few times. The J gene is TRBJ1-5, the V gene TRBV25-1, with a weak D call TRBD1 (5 bases). Germline V gene lookup returns CDR1 MGHDK and CDR2 SYGVNS. The ends were cut back, 4 bases at V and 0 bases at J, with 10 bases in the middle. The CDR3 sequence is 15 residues long. The CDR3 coding sequence is TGTGCCAGCAGTGCGACAGACTATAGCAATCAGCCCCAGCATTTT. Amino acid sequence: CASSATDYSNQPQHF.

At least ten counts were recorded for this clonotype. V is TRBV4-1 and J is TRBJ1-2; 8 positions agree with TRBD1. J was trimmed by 1 base and V by 1 base; bases with no gene match: 5. Per germline, CDR1 MGHRA and CDR2 YSYEKL. CDR3 length equals 16 residues. The chain's CDR3 is CASSQGTGFLNYGYTF. CDR3 nucleotide sequence: TGCGCCAGCAGCCAAGGGACAGGGTTCCTTAACTATGGCTACACCTTC.

The CDR3 nucleotides are TGTGCCAGTGTGAGGAATGAGCAGTTCTTC. Encoded protein: CASVRNEQFF. The chain recombines TRBV2 with TRBJ2-1, with D uncertain. This CDR3 contains 10 residues. Germline V gene lookup returns CDR1 SNHLY and CDR2 FYNNEI. The V end lost 9 bases, the J end lost 7 bases, and 7 bases lay between the germline ends. Drawing the rest from reference TRBV2 and TRBJ2-1, the complete variable domain is EPEVTQTPSHQVTQMGQEVILRCVPISNHLYFYWYRQILGQKVEFLVSFYNNEISEKSEIFDDQFSVERPDGSNFTLKIRSTKLEDSAMYFCASVRNEQFFGPGTRLTVL.

In this sample, this clonotype turned up many times. The chain uses TRBV7-2 and TRBJ2-3, with 7 positions matching TRBD2. J gave up 0 bases and V 1 base, and 1 base lay outside the gene matches. Germline assignment: CDR1 SGHTA and CDR2 FQGNSA. The length of the CDR3 is 15 residues. The CDR3 loop is CASSLVGLSTDTQYF. CDR3 DNA sequence: TGTGCCAGCAGCTTAGTGGGACTAAGCACAGATACGCAGTATTTT.

This clonotype was detected ten times or more. The genes are TRBV7-2 and TRBJ2-4; 12 bases fit TRBD2. V shed 5 bases and J 1 base; nucleotides not matched to a gene: 6. The CDR3 loop spans 17 amino acids. CDR1 is SGHTA, CDR2 FQGNSA, per germline. CDR3 amino acids: CASSPRTSGAAKNIQYF. CDR3 coding DNA: TGTGCCAGCAGCCCTAGGACTAGCGGGGCCGCCAAAAACATTCAGTACTTC.

This clonotype was detected many times. The gene calls are TRBV12-3 or TRBV12-4 and TRBJ2-3, with 7 nucleotides matching TRBD1. The CDR3 is made up of 15 amino acids. The trim removed 6 bases at V and 4 bases at J, leaving 10 bases unmatched. The CDR3 protein is CASSSLGGQADTQYF. In DNA form, the CDR3 reads TGTGCCAGCAGCTCGCTAGGGGGCCAAGCAGATACGCAGTATTTT.

The DNA of the CDR3 is TGTGCCAGCGGAGTCGGGGAGCTGTTTTTT. Encoded protein: CASGVGELFF. The rearrangement joins TRBV6-1 to TRBJ2-2; D ambiguous. The CDR3 runs 10 residues. Germline-derived CDR1 and CDR2 are MNHNS and SASEGT. V lost 8 bases, J lost 7 bases, and 5 bases lay in between.